Listed below are T cell receptor beta chains from one sample, sequenced in a study of blood T cells in healthy people across ages. MiXCR was run by TCRdb on the 5' RACE reads, yielding one entry per CDR3 protein. Of around 820,000 distinct CDR3 sequences listed, roughly 25% are singletons. The data were also submitted as part of a second study, on T cells of mothers and their children.

Material: blood. The receptors stem from a boy aged 5-17 years in good health. The CDR3 runs from the conserved cysteine through the conserved F or W. Each record gives: clone size, D gene, J gene, V gene, CDR3 protein, CDR3 DNA. A D gene is named only where the DNA matches it firmly. Only part of the rows carry a size: once, few, many, or a class if the clone is expanded.

abundance: NA
d_gene: NA
j_gene: TRBJ1-2
v_gene: TRBV7-2
CDR3aa: CASSSDRRRNYGYTF
CDR3nt: TGTGCCAGCAGCTCGGACAGAAGACGTAACTATGGCTACACCTTC

abundance: NA
d_gene: TRBD2
j_gene: TRBJ2-5
v_gene: TRBV7-9
CDR3aa: CASSPTAGLVQETQYF
CDR3nt: TGTGCCAGCAGCCCGACCGCCGGACTAGTCCAAGAGACCCAGTACTTC

abundance: NA
d_gene: TRBD1
j_gene: TRBJ2-3
v_gene: TRBV28
CDR3aa: CASSLGGQGGTDTQYF
CDR3nt: TGTGCCAGCAGTTTAGGGGGACAGGGAGGCACAGATACGCAGTATTTT

abundance: NA
d_gene: NA
j_gene: TRBJ2-7
v_gene: TRBV29-1
CDR3aa: CYGGQVYYEQYF
CDR3nt: TGCTACGGGGGGCAGGTATACTACGAGCAGTACTTC

abundance: NA
d_gene: NA
j_gene: TRBJ1-6
v_gene: TRBV5-1
CDR3aa: CASSDSPGANSPLHF
CDR3nt: TGCGCCAGCTCGGACAGCCCCGGCGCTAATTCACCCCTCCACTTT

abundance: few
d_gene: TRBD1
j_gene: TRBJ2-7
v_gene: TRBV28
CDR3aa: CASRAGGDYEQYF
CDR3nt: TGTGCCAGCAGGGCAGGGGGCGACTACGAGCAGTACTTC

abundance: NA
d_gene: NA
j_gene: TRBJ1-1
v_gene: TRBV7-9
CDR3aa: CASSFQRMNTEAFF
CDR3nt: TGTGCCAGCAGCTTTCAGAGGATGAACACTGAAGCTTTCTTT

abundance: NA
d_gene: NA
j_gene: TRBJ1-2
v_gene: TRBV15
CDR3aa: CATSLGRANYGYTF
CDR3nt: TGTGCCACCAGCCTCGGCAGAGCTAACTATGGCTACACCTTC

abundance: NA
d_gene: NA
j_gene: TRBJ1-4
v_gene: TRBV6-5
CDR3aa: CASSSAGLVEKLFF
CDR3nt: TGTGCCAGCAGTTCAGCAGGGTTGGTGGAAAAACTGTTTTTT

abundance: NA
d_gene: TRBD2
j_gene: TRBJ2-1
v_gene: TRBV28
CDR3aa: CASSPSFAGVYNEQFF
CDR3nt: TGTGCCAGCAGTCCCTCATTCGCGGGGGTATACAATGAGCAGTTCTTC

abundance: NA
d_gene: TRBD2
j_gene: TRBJ2-4
v_gene: TRBV2
CDR3aa: CASSSLGLAGGANIQYF
CDR3nt: TGTGCCAGCAGTTCGCTAGGACTAGCGGGAGGGGCAAACATTCAGTACTTC

abundance: NA
d_gene: NA
j_gene: TRBJ2-1
v_gene: TRBV6-5
CDR3aa: CASSYGVIGEAYNEQFF
CDR3nt: TGTGCCAGCAGTTATGGGGTGATCGGGGAGGCATACAATGAGCAGTTCTTC

abundance: few
d_gene: TRBD1
j_gene: TRBJ2-1
v_gene: TRBV20-1
CDR3aa: CSASPGTGRYNEQFF
CDR3nt: TGCAGTGCTAGCCCCGGGACAGGGAGGTACAATGAGCAGTTCTTC

abundance: few
d_gene: NA
j_gene: TRBJ2-7
v_gene: TRBV9
CDR3aa: CASSVGHRSSYEQYF
CDR3nt: TGTGCCAGCAGCGTAGGACACCGGAGCTCCTACGAGCAGTACTTC

abundance: NA
d_gene: TRBD1
j_gene: TRBJ2-3
v_gene: TRBV7-3
CDR3aa: CASSRSQGGTDTQYF
CDR3nt: TGTGCCAGCAGCCGTTCACAGGGGGGCACAGATACGCAGTATTTT

abundance: NA
d_gene: TRBD1
j_gene: TRBJ2-7
v_gene: TRBV5-1
CDR3aa: CASNLRTGTYEQYF
CDR3nt: TGCGCCAGCAACTTACGGACAGGTACCTACGAGCAGTACTTC

abundance: NA
d_gene: NA
j_gene: TRBJ2-5
v_gene: TRBV29-1
CDR3aa: CSVEGTDSWYQETQYF
CDR3nt: TGCAGCGTTGAAGGTACGGACTCTTGGTACCAAGAGACCCAGTACTTC

abundance: NA
d_gene: NA
j_gene: TRBJ2-5
v_gene: TRBV25-1
CDR3aa: CASSELHSQETQYF
CDR3nt: TGTGCCAGCAGTGAATTGCACAGCCAAGAGACCCAGTACTTC

abundance: NA
d_gene: NA
j_gene: TRBJ2-3
v_gene: TRBV9
CDR3aa: CASSVTVDTQYF
CDR3nt: TGTGCCAGCAGCGTAACCGTAGATACGCAGTATTTT

abundance: NA
d_gene: TRBD2
j_gene: TRBJ2-7
v_gene: TRBV20-1
CDR3aa: CSARLAGGWYEQYF
CDR3nt: TGCAGTGCTAGACTAGCGGGAGGTTGGTACGAGCAGTACTTC

abundance: NA
d_gene: TRBD1
j_gene: TRBJ1-5
v_gene: TRBV12-3/TRBV12-4
CDR3aa: CAGRPQGISNQPQHF
CDR3nt: TGTGCCGGCAGGCCACAGGGGATCAGCAATCAGCCCCAGCATTTT

abundance: many
d_gene: NA
j_gene: TRBJ2-7
v_gene: TRBV29-1
CDR3aa: CSVEEGSGDTYEQYF
CDR3nt: TGCAGCGTTGAAGAAGGCTCCGGGGATACCTACGAGCAGTACTTC

abundance: NA
d_gene: NA
j_gene: TRBJ1-6
v_gene: TRBV27
CDR3aa: CASRKSSYNSPLHF
CDR3nt: TGTGCCAGCCGGAAGTCCTCCTATAATTCACCCCTCCACTTT

abundance: many
d_gene: NA
j_gene: TRBJ2-5
v_gene: TRBV2
CDR3aa: CASSASRGRVETQYF
CDR3nt: TGTGCCAGCAGTGCGTCCAGGGGTAGGGTTGAGACCCAGTACTTC

abundance: NA
d_gene: NA
j_gene: TRBJ2-7
v_gene: TRBV12-3/TRBV12-4
CDR3aa: CASSFTGTCEQYF
CDR3nt: TGTGCCAGCAGTTTCACCGGGACCTGCGAGCAGTACTTC

abundance: few
d_gene: NA
j_gene: TRBJ2-5
v_gene: TRBV20-1
CDR3aa: CSARDLAGVTETQYF
CDR3nt: TGCAGTGCTAGAGATTTGGCAGGGGTCACGGAGACCCAGTACTTC

abundance: NA
d_gene: NA
j_gene: TRBJ2-7
v_gene: TRBV7-9
CDR3aa: CASSAGTGTFSYEQYF
CDR3nt: TGTGCCAGCAGCGCAGGAACCGGGACTTTCTCCTACGAGCAGTACTTC

abundance: NA
d_gene: NA
j_gene: TRBJ2-6
v_gene: TRBV5-1
CDR3aa: CASSANSGANVLTF
CDR3nt: TGCGCCAGCAGCGCAAACTCTGGGGCCAACGTCCTGACTTTC

abundance: NA
d_gene: NA
j_gene: TRBJ1-1
v_gene: TRBV12-3/TRBV12-4
CDR3aa: CASSQFTALNTEAFF
CDR3nt: TGTGCCAGCAGTCAGTTCACAGCCCTGAACACTGAAGCTTTCTTT

abundance: few
d_gene: NA
j_gene: TRBJ2-7
v_gene: TRBV21-1
CDR3aa: CACSTGTEQSYEQYF
CDR3nt: TGTGCCTGCTCGACCGGGACAGAACAATCCTACGAGCAGTACTTC

abundance: NA
d_gene: NA
j_gene: TRBJ2-5
v_gene: TRBV7-2
CDR3aa: CASSAQGGETQYF
CDR3nt: TGTGCCAGCAGCGCACAGGGTGGGGAGACCCAGTACTTC

abundance: few
d_gene: TRBD2
j_gene: TRBJ2-1
v_gene: TRBV7-9
CDR3aa: CASSSGHPSGRRNEQFF
CDR3nt: TGTGCCAGCAGCTCAGGGCATCCTAGCGGGAGAAGAAATGAGCAGTTCTTC

abundance: few
d_gene: TRBD2
j_gene: TRBJ2-3
v_gene: TRBV15
CDR3aa: CATSRGYLGLADTQYF
CDR3nt: TGTGCCACCAGCAGAGGATACTTAGGACTAGCAGATACGCAGTATTTT

abundance: NA
d_gene: NA
j_gene: TRBJ2-3
v_gene: TRBV30
CDR3aa: CAWRRTATDTQYF
CDR3nt: TGTGCCTGGAGGCGCACCGCCACAGATACGCAGTATTTT

abundance: few
d_gene: NA
j_gene: TRBJ2-7
v_gene: TRBV5-1
CDR3aa: CASRLLDNYDYEQYF
CDR3nt: TGCGCCAGCCGCCTACTAGATAACTACGACTACGAGCAGTACTTC

abundance: many
d_gene: NA
j_gene: TRBJ2-5
v_gene: TRBV7-3
CDR3aa: CASSLVIQTQYF
CDR3nt: TGTGCCAGCAGCTTAGTCATTCAGACCCAGTACTTC